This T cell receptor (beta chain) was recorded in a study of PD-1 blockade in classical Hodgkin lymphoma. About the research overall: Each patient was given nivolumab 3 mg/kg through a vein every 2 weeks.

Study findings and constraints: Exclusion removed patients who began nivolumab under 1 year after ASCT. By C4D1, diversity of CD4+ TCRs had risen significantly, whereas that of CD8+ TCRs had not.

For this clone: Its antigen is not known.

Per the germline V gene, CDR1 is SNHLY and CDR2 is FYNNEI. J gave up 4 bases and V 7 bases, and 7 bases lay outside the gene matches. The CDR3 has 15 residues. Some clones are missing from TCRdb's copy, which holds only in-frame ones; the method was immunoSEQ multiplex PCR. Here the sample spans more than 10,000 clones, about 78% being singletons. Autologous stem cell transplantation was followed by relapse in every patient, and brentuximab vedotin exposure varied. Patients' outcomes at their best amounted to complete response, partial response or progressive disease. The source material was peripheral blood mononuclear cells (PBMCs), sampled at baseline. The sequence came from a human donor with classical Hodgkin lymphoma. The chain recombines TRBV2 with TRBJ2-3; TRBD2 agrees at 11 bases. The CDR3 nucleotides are TGTGCCAGCAACCTAGCGGGAGGTGTCTCAGATACGCAGTATTTT. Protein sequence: CASNLAGGVSDTQYF.